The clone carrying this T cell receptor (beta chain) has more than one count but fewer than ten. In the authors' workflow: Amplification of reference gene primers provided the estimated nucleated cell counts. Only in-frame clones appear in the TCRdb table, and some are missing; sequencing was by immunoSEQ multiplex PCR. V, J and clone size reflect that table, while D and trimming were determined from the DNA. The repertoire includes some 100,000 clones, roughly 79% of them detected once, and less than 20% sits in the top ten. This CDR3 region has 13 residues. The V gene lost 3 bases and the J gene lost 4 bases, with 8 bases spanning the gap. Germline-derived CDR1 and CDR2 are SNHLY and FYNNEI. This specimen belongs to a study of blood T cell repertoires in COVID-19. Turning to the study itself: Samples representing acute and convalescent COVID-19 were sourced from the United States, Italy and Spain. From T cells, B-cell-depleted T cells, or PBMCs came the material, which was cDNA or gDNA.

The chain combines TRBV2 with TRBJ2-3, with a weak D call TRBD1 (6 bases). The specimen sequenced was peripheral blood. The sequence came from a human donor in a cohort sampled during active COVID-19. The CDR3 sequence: CASSEGAADTQYF. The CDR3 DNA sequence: TGTGCCAGCAGTGAGGGGGCAGCAGATACGCAGTATTTT.